The present entry profiles one T cell receptor beta chain with its context. The antigen remains undetermined. Only in-frame clones appear in the TCRdb table, and some are missing; sequencing was by immunoSEQ multiplex PCR. Of 70,000 or so clones in the sample, under 90% are singletons; the top ten hold 4% to 6%. Each patient gave between 1 and 8 samples of peripheral blood mononuclear cells, which were collected pretreatment and during treatment. This record comes from a study of PD-L1 blockade in urothelial cancer. In the study overall: Patients with male sex and bladder-origin urothelial cancer accounted for about nine tenths of the roughly 29 enrolled. Between 0 and 3 prior chemotherapy regimens had been given to patients. Study conclusions and caveats: Pretreatment TCR clonality in blood, when below the median, was predictive of better survival.

CDR1 and CDR2 from the germline V gene are SGDLS and YYNGEE. The CDR3 has 14 residues. V was clipped by 0 bases and J by 5 bases, with 11 bases between them. The specimen comprised PBMCs, sampled around atezolizumab (anti-PD-L1) treatment. The clonotype originates from a man in his 70s with urothelial cancer. The chain couples TRBV9 to TRBJ1-2, with D perhaps TRBD1 (5 bases). CDR3: CASSVETAGYGYTF. Written as DNA, the CDR3 is TGTGCCAGCAGCGTAGAGACAGCAGGGTATGGCTACACCTTC.